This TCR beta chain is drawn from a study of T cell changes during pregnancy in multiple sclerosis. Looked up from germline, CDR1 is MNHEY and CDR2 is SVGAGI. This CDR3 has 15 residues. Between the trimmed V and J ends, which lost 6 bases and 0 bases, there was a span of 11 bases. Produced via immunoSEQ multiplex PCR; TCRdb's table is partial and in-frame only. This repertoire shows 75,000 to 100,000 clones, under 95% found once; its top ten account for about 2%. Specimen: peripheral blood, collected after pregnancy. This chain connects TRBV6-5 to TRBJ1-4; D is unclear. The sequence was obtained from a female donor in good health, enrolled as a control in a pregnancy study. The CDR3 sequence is CASRDSYATNEKLFF. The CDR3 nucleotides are TGTGCCAGCAGGGACTCGTATGCAACTAATGAAAAACTGTTTTTT.